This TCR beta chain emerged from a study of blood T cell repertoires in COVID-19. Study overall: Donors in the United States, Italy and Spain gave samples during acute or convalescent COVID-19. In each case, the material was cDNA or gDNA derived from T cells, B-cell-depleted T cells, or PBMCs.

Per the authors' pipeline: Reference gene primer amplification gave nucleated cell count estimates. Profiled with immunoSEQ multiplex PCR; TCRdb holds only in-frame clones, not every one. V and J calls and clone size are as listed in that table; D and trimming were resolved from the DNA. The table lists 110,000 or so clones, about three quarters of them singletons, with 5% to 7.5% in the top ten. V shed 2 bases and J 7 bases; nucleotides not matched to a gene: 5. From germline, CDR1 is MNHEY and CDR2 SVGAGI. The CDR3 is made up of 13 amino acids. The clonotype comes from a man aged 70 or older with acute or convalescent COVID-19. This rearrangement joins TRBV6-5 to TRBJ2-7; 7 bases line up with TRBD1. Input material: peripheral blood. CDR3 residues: CASSYADRVEQYF. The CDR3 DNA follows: TGTGCCAGCAGTTACGCCGACAGGGTTGAGCAGTACTTC.